This is a list of T cell receptor beta chains from one sample in a study of cytomegalovirus exposure and HLA in healthy donors. Here immunoSEQ multiplex PCR was the method, and the copy in TCRdb shows in-frame clones only, minus some. The sample includes 200,000 or so clones, approximately 80% of them seen just once. Source material: PBMCs. These receptors all stem from a woman younger than 45 in good health and CMV-seropositive. Each CDR3 is given with its conserved first and last residue.

j_call: TRBJ2-7
v_call: TRBV7-2
cdr3_aa: CASSSFPHSYEQYF

j_call: TRBJ2-3
v_call: TRBV4-1
cdr3_aa: CASSPLGGGPTDTQYF

j_call: TRBJ1-1
v_call: TRBV20-1
cdr3_aa: CSASRTEAFF

j_call: TRBJ2-1
v_call: TRBV5-1
cdr3_aa: CASSLRTSGRGRLENEQFF

j_call: TRBJ2-1
v_call: TRBV9
cdr3_aa: CASSVAVSSYNEQFF

j_call: TRBJ2-7
v_call: TRBV6-5
cdr3_aa: CASGQRYEQYF

j_call: TRBJ2-2
v_call: TRBV5-4
cdr3_aa: CASGGNTGELFF

j_call: TRBJ1-3
v_call: TRBV28
cdr3_aa: CASRLDRRNTIYF

j_call: TRBJ2-3
v_call: TRBV30
cdr3_aa: CAWSTLGATSTDTQYF

j_call: TRBJ1-1
v_call: TRBV15
cdr3_aa: CATTPTTGLNTEAFF

j_call: TRBJ1-2
v_call: TRBV14
cdr3_aa: CASSPLQGQANYGYTF

j_call: TRBJ2-5
v_call: TRBV7-2
cdr3_aa: CASSPWGLADQETQYF

j_call: TRBJ1-5
v_call: TRBV19
cdr3_aa: CASSDRYNQPQHF

j_call: TRBJ2-2
v_call: TRBV15
cdr3_aa: CATSGTDTGELFF

j_call: TRBJ1-1
v_call: TRBV5-1
cdr3_aa: CASSPAGGQGNPHEAFF

j_call: TRBJ1-2
v_call: TRBV5-1
cdr3_aa: CASSFTGERVGYTF

j_call: TRBJ2-7
v_call: TRBV10-3
cdr3_aa: CATGDSGSYEQYF

j_call: TRBJ1-1
v_call: TRBV29-1
cdr3_aa: CSLGLLNTEAFF

j_call: TRBJ2-5
v_call: TRBV19
cdr3_aa: CASMSGGETQYF

j_call: TRBJ2-7
v_call: TRBV7-6
cdr3_aa: CASSSRLAGTGYEQYF

j_call: TRBJ2-1
v_call: TRBV9
cdr3_aa: CASSVGGGSSYNEQFF

j_call: TRBJ1-2
v_call: TRBV27
cdr3_aa: CASSKTGQPTYGYTF

j_call: TRBJ1-3
v_call: TRBV19
cdr3_aa: CASTPTGSRNTIYF

j_call: TRBJ2-4
v_call: TRBV11-2
cdr3_aa: CASSRTGEGDIQYF

j_call: TRBJ2-7
v_call: TRBV6-6
cdr3_aa: CASSYRAGRAYEQYF

j_call: TRBJ2-7
v_call: TRBV2
cdr3_aa: CAGETGKTQYF

j_call: TRBJ1-2
v_call: TRBV20-1
cdr3_aa: CTGGVNGGYTF

j_call: TRBJ1-2
v_call: TRBV7-8
cdr3_aa: CASSLVAASAYGYTF

j_call: TRBJ2-7
v_call: TRBV14
cdr3_aa: CASSQVSRGDEQYF

j_call: TRBJ1-1
v_call: TRBV5-4
cdr3_aa: CASRESMDTEAFF

j_call: TRBJ2-1
v_call: TRBV20-1
cdr3_aa: CSASSSDEQFF

j_call: TRBJ2-5
v_call: TRBV28
cdr3_aa: CASTHRIGDYQETQYF

j_call: TRBJ1-5
v_call: TRBV19
cdr3_aa: CASSRQGGTQPQHF

j_call: TRBJ2-7
v_call: TRBV5-1
cdr3_aa: CASSSWTGGAYEQYF

j_call: TRBJ2-7
v_call: TRBV4-2
cdr3_aa: CASSHTPTSGSSYEQYF

j_call: TRBJ1-3
v_call: TRBV30
cdr3_aa: CAWSAFQGAGNTIYF

j_call: TRBJ1-2
v_call: TRBV10-3
cdr3_aa: CAIGGGSVYGYTF

j_call: TRBJ2-1
v_call: TRBV28
cdr3_aa: CASSSTSGRLYNEQFF

j_call: TRBJ1-5
v_call: TRBV27
cdr3_aa: CASSLEGVEGQPQHF

j_call: TRBJ2-7
v_call: TRBV7-9
cdr3_aa: CASSPFRSQNEQYF

j_call: TRBJ2-4
v_call: TRBV7-2
cdr3_aa: CASSPRAEGAIQYF

j_call: TRBJ2-3
v_call: TRBV5-6
cdr3_aa: CASSFLAVTDTQYF

j_call: TRBJ1-2
v_call: TRBV7-2
cdr3_aa: CASSLTTGWNGYTF

j_call: TRBJ2-7
v_call: TRBV5-1
cdr3_aa: CASSLELAGDREQYF

j_call: TRBJ2-7
v_call: TRBV2
cdr3_aa: CASKSGQTYEQYF

j_call: TRBJ2-1
v_call: TRBV6-1
cdr3_aa: CASSRDTGEFF